Presented here are 21 T cell receptor beta chains from one specimen sequenced in a study of T cell repertoires in cytomegalovirus infection. TCRdb re-called the reads through MiXCR, storing one row per CDR3 protein. The table includes about 570,000 distinct CDR3 sequences, 35% to 50% detected once. No antigens are known for them. Here the sequenced sample was cultured PBMCs, taken from culture after CMV antigen stimulation. Source of these receptors: a human donor in good health (CMV status not recorded). Some clones in this sample may be carry-over from other donors' samples.

This chain links TRBV6-1 with TRBJ1-1; 8 bases map to TRBD1. Per the germline V gene, CDR1 is MNHNS and CDR2 is SASEGT. J was trimmed by 4 bases and V by 6 bases; bases with no gene match: 4. This CDR3 has 13 residues. The DNA for the CDR3 is TGTGCCAGCAGGGATACAGGGGGCACTGAAGCTTTCTTT. Translating gives CASRDTGGTEAFF.

The sample holds a few counts of this clonotype. The V call is TRBV6-2 or TRBV6-3, the J call TRBJ2-1; the match to TRBD2 covers 8 bases. Trimming took 2 bases from V and 0 from J; bases not matched to a gene: 3. The CDR3 totals 16 residues. CDR1 is MNHEY, CDR2 SVGEGT, per germline. The CDR3 is CASSYGSGGSYNEQFF. The CDR3 nucleotides are TGTGCCAGCAGTTACGGGAGCGGGGGCTCCTACAATGAGCAGTTCTTC.

The J gene is TRBJ2-3, the V gene TRBV11-2, with D hard to call. This CDR3 is built from 12 residues. V dropped 5 bases and J dropped 5 bases, with 8 bases sitting between them. CDR1 SGHAT and CDR2 FQNNGV come from the germline V gene. The CDR3 nucleotides are TGTGCCAGCAGCACACACCTAGATACGCAGTATTTT. Amino acids: CASSTHLDTQYF.

This sequence joins TRBV19 and TRBJ1-5, with 7 bases lining up with TRBD1. Per the germline V gene, CDR1 is LNHDA and CDR2 is SQIVND (reference sequence). After removal of 4 bases from V and 4 bases from J, the junction contained 7 bases not matched to a gene. CDR3 length: 15 residues. CDR3 sequence (DNA): TGTGCCAGTAGTACGCAGGGGGTCTGGAATCAGCCCCAGCATTTT. It yields the protein CASSTQGVWNQPQHF. Based on the CDR3 plus reference TRBV19 and TRBJ1-5, the full variable domain is DGGITQSPKYLFRKEGQNVTLSCEQNLNHDAMYWYRQDPGQGLRLIYYSQIVNDFQKGDIAEGYSVSREKKESFPLTVTSAQKNPTAFYLCASSTQGVWNQPQHFGDGTRLSIL.

The chain couples TRBV14 to TRBJ2-5, with 11 bases fitting TRBD2. The CDR3 covers 16 residues. The germline V gene has CDR1 SGHDN and CDR2 FVKESK. After removal of 4 bases from V and 5 bases from J, the junction contained 9 bases not matched to a gene. CDR3 nucleotides: TGTGCCAGCAGCCGACTAGCGGGAAGCGGCTTGGAGACCCAGTACTTC. Translating gives CASSRLAGSGLETQYF.

The table lists this clonotype with a count of one. CDR3 coding DNA: TGCAGTGCGCGGGCTTCCCTAGGGGGGGCGCGTTGGGTTGGCTACACCTTC. Its protein is CSARASLGGARWVGYTF. This chain uses TRBV20-1 with TRBJ1-2; possible D gene TRBD1, 6 bases. The CDR3 has 17 amino acids. Germline values: CDR1 DFQATT, CDR2 SNEGSKA (reference sequence). Trimming removed 6 bases from V and 7 bases from J, with 30 bases in between.

This clonotype was found a few times. The V gene is TRBV7-2, the J gene TRBJ2-7, with D possibly matching TRBD2 (7 bases). Trimming shortened V by 8 bases and J by 4 bases, and 21 bases separated the two germline ends. In germline, CDR1 is SGHTA, CDR2 FQGNSA. This CDR3 comprises 15 residues. CDR3 in amino acids: CASRRGGGAGYEQYF. CDR3 nucleotides: TGTGCCAGCCGGCGAGGGGGGGGCGCTGGATACGAGCAGTACTTC.

The chain joins TRBV10-3 to TRBJ2-7, with 7 positions matching TRBD1. V shed 6 bases and J 2 bases; nucleotides not matched to a gene: 7. The CDR3 spans 14 residues. Germline V lookup: CDR1 ENHRY, CDR2 SYGVKD. The CDR3 nucleotides are TGTGCCATCAGCCCGGGACAGAGGACCTACGAGCAGTACTTC. Protein: CAISPGQRTYEQYF.

The gene calls are TRBV11-2 and TRBJ2-1, with a tentative D call TRBD2 (6 bases). This CDR3 is 15 amino acids long. The V end was cut by 1 base, the J end by 5 bases, with 12 bases between. Looked up from germline, CDR1 is SGHAT and CDR2 is FQNNGV. In DNA form, the CDR3 reads TGTGCCAGCAGCTTAGTGTCTAGCGCCAACAATGAGCAGTTCTTC. Protein sequence: CASSLVSSANNEQFF.

The gene calls are TRBV20-1 and TRBJ1-6; TRBD1 is a possible D gene (6 bases). CDR3 length: 15 amino acids. Trimming pared 5 bases from V and 0 bases from J, leaving 11 bases between. The germline V gene has CDR1 DFQATT and CDR2 SNEGSKA (reference sequence). CDR3 sequence: CSARDTSSYNSPLHF. The CDR3 DNA follows: TGCAGTGCTCGGGACACTAGCTCCTATAATTCACCCCTCCACTTT.

This CDR3 reads CASRPTGANYGYTF. As DNA, the CDR3 is TGTGCCAGCAGACCGACAGGGGCGAACTATGGCTACACCTTC. The chain has TRBV6-2 or TRBV6-3 and TRBJ1-2; 8 bases map to TRBD1. Per germline, CDR1 MNHEY and CDR2 SVGEGT. This CDR3 is 14 amino acids long. Trimming took 6 bases from V and 2 from J; bases not matched to a gene: 5.

The chain combines TRBV15 with TRBJ1-6; a weak D match, TRBD1 (5 bases). CDR3 length: 17 residues. Germline values: CDR1 LNHNV, CDR2 YYDKDF (reference sequence). The ends were cut back, 1 base at V and 7 bases at J, with 17 bases in the middle. CDR3 bases: TGTGCCACCAGCAGAGTCCTACCCTGGGAGGGGAATTCACCCCTCCACTTT. Amino acids: CATSRVLPWEGNSPLHF.

V is TRBV27 and J is TRBJ2-7, with 9 bases matching TRBD1. CDR1 and CDR2 from the germline V gene are MNHEY and SMNVEV (reference sequence). The V gene end was trimmed by 5 bases and the J gene end by 6 bases; junction bases not matched to a gene: 11. This CDR3 is 15 amino acids long. CDR3 sequence: CASSVDRGFRSEQYF. CDR3 DNA sequence: TGTGCCAGCAGTGTGGACAGGGGATTTCGGAGCGAGCAGTACTTC.

The gene calls are TRBV4-3 and TRBJ1-2, with D tentatively TRBD1 (5 bases). Trimming cost V 1 base and J 4 bases, with 10 bases left between them. This CDR3 has 14 residues. CDR1 and CDR2 (germline): LGHNA, YSLEER. CDR3 in DNA: TGCGCCAGCAGCCAAGCCGGGGACGGCTATGGCTACACCTTC. Translated: CASSQAGDGYGYTF.

The CDR3 DNA follows: TGTGCCAGCAGTCCCCGCTGGGGATTCTCCTACGAGCAGTACTTC. The encoded protein is CASSPRWGFSYEQYF. The chain is built from TRBV27 and TRBJ2-7; no clear D gene. Trimming shortened V by 5 bases and J by 0 bases, and 14 bases separated the two germline ends. Looked up from germline, CDR1 is MNHEY and CDR2 is SMNVEV (reference sequence). The CDR3 spans 15 residues.

J is TRBJ2-7 and V is TRBV15; 7 nucleotides agree with TRBD1. The V segment lost 1 base and the J segment 6 bases; nucleotides outside the gene matches: 9. CDR3 length: 15 residues. From germline, CDR1 is LNHNV and CDR2 YYDKDF (reference sequence). Here the CDR3 reads CATSRVKQGLGEQYF. The CDR3 coding sequence is TGTGCCACCAGCAGAGTTAAACAGGGGCTAGGCGAGCAGTACTTC.

The V call is TRBV28, the J call TRBJ2-3; 8 bases are a match to TRBD1. CDR1 is MDHEN and CDR2 is SYDVKM in the germline V gene. V shed 3 bases and J 4 bases; nucleotides not matched to a gene: 6. This CDR3 region has 15 residues. Here the CDR3 reads CASSLTGVEADTQYF. The DNA for the CDR3 is TGTGCCAGCAGTTTGACAGGGGTAGAAGCAGATACGCAGTATTTT.

In this sample, this clonotype turned up once. This rearrangement joins TRBV4-1 to TRBJ2-5; weak D call: TRBD2 (5 bases). The CDR3 runs to 14 residues. The V end lost 0 bases, the J end lost 7 bases, and 12 bases lay between the germline ends. Germline CDR1 MGHRA, CDR2 YSYEKL. The CDR3 loop is CASSQETFAGTQYF. In nucleotides, the CDR3 is TGCGCCAGCAGCCAAGAGACCTTTGCGGGGACCCAGTACTTC.

This clonotype was seen ten or more times. The CDR3 region has the DNA TGTGCCAGCAGCTTCGGGCCCGGAAGTGGGCCCCAGCATTTT. This translates into CASSFGPGSGPQHF. The V call is TRBV7-2, the J call TRBJ1-5; no definite D call. Germline V gene lookup returns CDR1 SGHTA and CDR2 FQGNSA. CDR3 length equals 14 residues. V lost 3 bases and J lost 9, with 15 bases in between.

The chain's CDR3 is CASSRSKRPSGAALEQFF. The CDR3 DNA is TGTGCCAGCAGCCGATCCAAGAGACCTAGCGGGGCCGCCCTGGAGCAGTTCTTC. The chain recombines TRBV14 with TRBJ2-1; the match to TRBD2 covers 9 bases. The ends lost 4 bases at V and 10 bases at J; junction bases unmatched: 20. The V gene's germline CDR1 is SGHDN and CDR2 FVKESK. This CDR3 is 18 amino acids long.

As regards this clonotype: Because the CDR3's place on the DNA is in doubt, the DNA is left out and the CDR3 is given as listed by TCRdb. The chain is built from TRBV4-1 and TRBJ1-6; TRBD1, the D gene given by the table, was not confirmed from the DNA. In germline, CDR1 is MGHRA, CDR2 YSYEKL. The CDR3 region is 16 residues in length, termini included. The CDR3 loop reads CASDLFFGQGSSPLHF.